This is a list of T cell receptor beta chains from one sample in a study of blood T cells in healthy people across ages. MiXCR, run by TCRdb on the 5' RACE reads, gives a single entry per CDR3 protein. The sample holds 1.5 million to 2 million distinct CDR3 sequences; under 30% are singletons and the top ten take about 7.7%. Material: blood. Every receptor here comes from a woman in her twenties or thirties in good health. Each CDR3 is given with its conserved first and last residue. D genes are given only for firm matches. Clone size is not always given. Where it is, it says once, few, many or a class for expanded clones.

D: .; size: once; V: TRBV2; J: TRBJ1-4; CDR3: CASRPGRPATNEKLFF; DNA: TGTGCCAGCAGACCGGGACGGCCTGCAACTAATGAAAAACTGTTTTTT
D: .; size: few; V: TRBV7-9; J: TRBJ1-1; CDR3: CASSLPSAPEAFF; DNA: TGTGCCAGCAGCTTACCCTCCGCCCCGGAAGCTTTCTTT
D: TRBD1; size: .; V: TRBV16; J: TRBJ1-4; CDR3: CASSQSQGNEKLFF; DNA: TGCGCCAGCAGCCAATCACAGGGGAATGAAAAACTGTTTTTT
D: TRBD2; size: .; V: TRBV11-3; J: TRBJ2-1; CDR3: CASSLAPLAGGHSYNEQFF; DNA: TGTGCCAGCAGCTTAGCCCCCCTAGCGGGAGGCCATTCCTACAATGAGCAGTTCTTC
D: TRBD2; size: .; V: TRBV20-1; J: TRBJ2-1; CDR3: CSAHKLAGSYNEQFF; DNA: TGCAGTGCCCACAAACTAGCGGGGTCCTACAATGAGCAGTTCTTC
D: .; size: .; V: TRBV30; J: TRBJ2-3; CDR3: CAWKGHGTDTQYF; DNA: TGTGCCTGGAAGGGACACGGCACAGATACGCAGTATTTT
D: TRBD1; size: many; V: TRBV6-5; J: TRBJ1-2; CDR3: CASSPNRGSYGYTF; DNA: TGTGCCAGCAGTCCAAACAGGGGGAGTTATGGCTACACCTTC
D: .; size: few; V: TRBV7-2; J: TRBJ2-1; CDR3: CASSGARAEQFF; DNA: TGTGCCAGCAGCGGCGCCCGGGCGGAGCAGTTCTTC
D: TRBD1; size: many; V: TRBV6-4; J: TRBJ2-7; CDR3: CASSVIGQGETDEQYF; DNA: TGTGCCAGCAGTGTCATTGGCCAGGGGGAAACCGACGAGCAGTACTTC
D: .; size: many; V: TRBV28; J: TRBJ2-5; CDR3: CASRILETQYF; DNA: TGTGCCAGCAGAATTCTAGAGACCCAGTACTTC
D: .; size: few; V: TRBV5-1; J: TRBJ2-7; CDR3: CASSLGPSEGTYEQYF; DNA: TGCGCCAGCAGCTTGGGACCCTCCGAAGGAACCTACGAGCAGTACTTC
D: TRBD2; size: few; V: TRBV12-3/TRBV12-4; J: TRBJ2-3; CDR3: CASSSLLAGGTYTQYF; DNA: TGTGCCAGCAGTTCCTTACTAGCGGGGGGGACCTATACGCAGTATTTT
D: .; size: .; V: TRBV20-1; J: TRBJ1-4; CDR3: CSATGEDSKNEKLFF; DNA: TGCAGTGCCACTGGGGAGGACAGTAAGAATGAAAAACTGTTTTTT
D: .; size: .; V: TRBV20-1; J: TRBJ1-5; CDR3: CSAREGGGASNQPQHF; DNA: TGCAGTGCTAGAGAAGGGGGGGGCGCGAGCAATCAGCCCCAGCATTTT
D: .; size: .; V: TRBV6-5; J: TRBJ2-2; CDR3: CASSYSTVSPVGGELFF; DNA: TGTGCCAGCAGTTACTCTACGGTTTCCCCGGTAGGCGGGGAGCTGTTTTTT
D: .; size: .; V: TRBV6-4; J: TRBJ1-1; CDR3: CASSDSSQGRYTEAFF; DNA: TGTGCCAGCAGTGACTCGAGTCAAGGCAGATACACTGAAGCTTTCTTT
D: .; size: .; V: TRBV5-6; J: TRBJ1-1; CDR3: CASSSRPFWTVNTEAFF; DNA: TGTGCCAGCAGCTCACGACCCTTCTGGACGGTGAACACTGAAGCTTTCTTT
D: TRBD1; size: many; V: TRBV20-1; J: TRBJ1-2; CDR3: CSARPQGRGRDSYGYTF; DNA: TGCAGTGCTAGACCCCAGGGCAGGGGAAGGGACAGCTATGGCTACACCTTC
D: .; size: few; V: TRBV10-3; J: TRBJ2-3; CDR3: CAISESARATDTQYF; DNA: TGTGCCATCAGTGAGTCTGCGAGGGCGACAGATACGCAGTATTTT
D: .; size: .; V: TRBV20-1; J: TRBJ1-1; CDR3: CSARDRRRSNTEAFF; DNA: TGCAGTGCTAGAGATCGGCGGCGGTCGAACACTGAAGCTTTCTTT